This TCR beta chain was recovered during a study of blood T cells in healthy people across ages. Study as a whole: For every two T cells, template switching captured about one barcoded beta molecule.

Healthy Caucasian individuals from Russia aged about 6 to 90 were enrolled as donors. V lost 8 bases and J lost 6, with 16 bases in between. The CDR3 sequence is 14 residues long. Germline-derived CDR1 and CDR2 are WNHNN and SYGVQD (reference sequence). Then a second PCR, running roughly 7 to 11 cycles, was carried out with a sample-barcoded 5' primer and a J-beta primer mix. A 12-random-nucleotide template-switch adaptor tagged each cDNA molecule. TCRdb reanalysed the 5' RACE reads using MiXCR and keeps one entry per CDR3 protein. The sample has 600,000 to 900,000 distinct CDR3 sequences; about 26% are singletons. The sample holds a few counts of this clonotype. The sample also formed part of further work on T cells of mothers and their children. According to that study: Donation involved a few healthy Caucasian mothers and the six children that they had.

This receptor was identified in a boy aged 5-17 years in good health. Sequenced material: blood. The chain employs TRBV10-1 and TRBJ2-2, with a weak D call TRBD1 (6 bases). This chain's CDR3 is CASSGDIGAGELFF. Here the CDR3 DNA reads TGCGCCAGCTCAGGGGATATCGGCGCCGGGGAGCTGTTTTTT.